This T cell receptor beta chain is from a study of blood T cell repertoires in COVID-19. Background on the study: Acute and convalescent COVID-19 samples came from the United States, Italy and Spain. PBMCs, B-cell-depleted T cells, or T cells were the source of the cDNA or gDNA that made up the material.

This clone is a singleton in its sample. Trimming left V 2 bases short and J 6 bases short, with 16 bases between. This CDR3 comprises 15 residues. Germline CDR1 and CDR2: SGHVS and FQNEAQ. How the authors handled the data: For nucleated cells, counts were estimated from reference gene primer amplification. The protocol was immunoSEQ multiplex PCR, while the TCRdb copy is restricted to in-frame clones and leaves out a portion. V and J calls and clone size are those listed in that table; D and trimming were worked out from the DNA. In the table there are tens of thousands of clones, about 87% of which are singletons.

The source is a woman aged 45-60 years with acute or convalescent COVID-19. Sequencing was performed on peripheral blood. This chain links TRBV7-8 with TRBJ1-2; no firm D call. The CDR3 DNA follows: TGTGCCAGCAGCTTATTAACGAGTACTTTGGATGGCTACACCTTC. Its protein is CASSLLTSTLDGYTF.